The TCR beta chain under discussion was sequenced for a study of T cell responses to AZD1222 COVID-19 vaccine. Study results and caveats: There were mostly white British donors and more females than males, and clonal diversity was possibly underestimated. Repertoires were collected only later (after the peak T cell response had occurred). At 160-218 and 743-854, vaccine-associated CD4 TCRs were dominant, and they spanned spike. Once two AZD1222 doses were given, Spike-specific TCR breadth and depth went up.

Some clones are missing from TCRdb's copy, which holds only in-frame ones; the method was immunoSEQ multiplex PCR. The sample has some 120,000 clones; roughly nine tenths are singletons. CDR3 length equals 16 residues. The germline gives CDR1 SEHNR, CDR2 FQNEAQ (reference sequence). Trimming cost V 9 bases and J 3 bases, with 20 bases left between them. This clone has just a few counts. Antigen: not known. The chain has TRBV7-9 and TRBJ2-2; D is perhaps TRBD2 (6 bases). Here the sequenced sample was peripheral blood, taken on day 0 of AZD1222 vaccination. The clonotype originates from an adult in good health. The CDR3 spells CASTGGGLSYTGELFF. In nucleotides, the CDR3 is TGTGCCAGTACTGGGGGAGGACTTTCATACACCGGGGAGCTGTTTTTT.